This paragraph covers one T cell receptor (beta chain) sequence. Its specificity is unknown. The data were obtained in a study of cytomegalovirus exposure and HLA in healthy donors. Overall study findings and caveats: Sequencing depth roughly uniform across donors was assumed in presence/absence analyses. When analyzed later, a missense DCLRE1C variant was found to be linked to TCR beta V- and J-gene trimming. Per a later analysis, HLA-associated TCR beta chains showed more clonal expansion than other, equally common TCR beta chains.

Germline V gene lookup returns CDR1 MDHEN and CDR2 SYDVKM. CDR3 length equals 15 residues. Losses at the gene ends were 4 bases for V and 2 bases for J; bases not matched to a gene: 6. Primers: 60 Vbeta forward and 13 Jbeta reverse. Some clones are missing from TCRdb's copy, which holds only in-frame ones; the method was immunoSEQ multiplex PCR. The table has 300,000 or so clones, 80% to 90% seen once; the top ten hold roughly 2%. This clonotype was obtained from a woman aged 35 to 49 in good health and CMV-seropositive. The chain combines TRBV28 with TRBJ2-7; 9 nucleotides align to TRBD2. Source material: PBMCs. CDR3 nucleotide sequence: TGTGCCAGCAGTTCCCCGACTAGCGGACCCTACGAGCAGTACTTC. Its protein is CASSSPTSGPYEQYF.